This entry concerns a single TCR beta chain. This entry is derived from a study of CD4 T cells in relation to SARS-CoV-2 and coronaviruses. For the study at large: The HLA restriction of the shared crossreactive spike epitopes was mapped.

Measured with immunoSEQ multiplex PCR; TCRdb has only the in-frame clones, and not every one. The repertoire holds 35,000 to 45,000 clones, with over 75% as singletons. The V gene's germline CDR1 is LNHDA and CDR2 SQIVND (reference sequence). Trimming cost V 6 bases and J 6 bases, with 25 bases left between them. The CDR3 contains 17 residues. The TCR sequence derives from an adult with COVID-19. The sample comprised memory CD4+ T cells from PBMCs. The J gene is TRBJ2-3, the V gene TRBV19; D is possibly TRBD2 (5 bases). The CDR3: CASRNRGLTAGADTQYF. Written as DNA, the CDR3 is TGTGCCAGTAGAAACCGTGGGCTGACGGCGGGCGCTGATACGCAGTATTTT.